This T cell receptor beta chain came from a study of blood T cell repertoires in COVID-19. Across the study: T cells, B-cell-depleted T cells, or PBMCs supplied cDNA or gDNA.

The CDR3 is made up of 14 amino acids. Germline CDR1 SGHDT, CDR2 YYEEEE. Trimming removed 4 bases at V and 2 bases at J, with 12 bases between. Libraries were prepared by immunoSEQ multiplex PCR; TCRdb keeps only in-frame clonotypes and omits some of them. The sample lists 200,000 to 300,000 clones; roughly 80% were seen once. This sequence was found in a woman under 30 with acute or convalescent COVID-19. The rearrangement links TRBV5-6 to TRBJ2-5; D perhaps matches TRBD1 (5 bases). The sample taken for sequencing was peripheral blood. The CDR3 loop is CASSKRQSQETQYF. CDR3 DNA: TGTGCCAGCAGCAAAAGACAGTCGCAAGAGACCCAGTACTTC.